One sample yielded the 26 T cell receptor beta chains listed below, sequenced in a study of CD8+ T cells in alopecia areata (dated by TCRdb to 2017 to 2018). Receptors were amplified or captured by the immunoSEQ multiplex PCR assay. RNA was extracted from all samples and reverse transcribed into cDNA, which served as template for TCR sequencing. This is the immuneACCESS table as TCRdb keeps it, with only in-frame sequences that have V and J called. A part of the clones is gone; compared with another copy, unresolved V genes explain less than half, and the rest is unexplained. The sample table lists approximately 160,000 clones, around three fifths of them with a count of one. The ten biggest clones cover 14% of the sample. In the paper's terms, the time point label means: around 24 weeks on oral tofacitinib. According to the study, the label for this sample's treatment or condition signals: oral pan-JAK inhibitor, 5-10 mg twice daily.

Sequencing used CD4+ T cells sorted from blood, obtained at week 24, from a patient treated with tofacitinib. Receptors were obtained from a human donor with alopecia areata.

V and J are TRBV29-1 and TRBJ2-1; 10 positions agree with TRBD2. In germline, CDR1 is SQVTM, CDR2 ANQGSEA. CDR3 size: 16 residues. With 3 bases clipped from V and 0 bases from J, the junction kept 5 bases outside the gene matches. The CDR3 coding sequence is TGCAGCGTTGACGACAGCGGGGGGGCCTCCTACAATGAGCAGTTCTTC. This gives the protein CSVDDSGGASYNEQFF.

The rearrangement joins TRBV6-5 to TRBJ1-1, with 8 bases fitting TRBD1. The CDR3 contains 14 residues. After removal of 6 bases from V and 11 bases from J, the junction contained 14 bases not matched to a gene. Looked up from germline, CDR1 is MNHEY and CDR2 is SVGAGI. This CDR3 is CASRPSGQVSDAFF. The CDR3 DNA reads TGTGCCAGCAGGCCTTCGGGACAGGTCTCGGACGCTTTCTTT.

The chain uses TRBV7-8 and TRBJ2-7, with 8 bases fitting TRBD1. V shed 5 bases and J 2 bases; nucleotides not matched to a gene: 5. The CDR3 is made up of 14 amino acids. The germline V gene encodes CDR1 SGHVS and CDR2 FQNEAQ. This CDR3 reads CASSIRDRPYEQYF. CDR3 DNA sequence: TGTGCCAGCAGCATACGGGACAGGCCCTACGAGCAGTACTTC.

The rearrangement joins TRBV29-1 to TRBJ2-5; 10 positions agree with TRBD2. This CDR3 has 14 residues. CDR1 and CDR2 from the germline V gene are SQVTM and ANQGSEA. V lost 7 bases and J lost 1; bases outside the gene matches: 6. The CDR3 here is CSGSSGGAQETQYF. CDR3 bases: TGCAGCGGCTCGAGCGGGGGGGCCCAAGAGACCCAGTACTTC. Using reference TRBV29-1 and TRBJ2-5 for the parts outside the CDR3, the full variable domain is SAVISQKPSRDICQRGTSLTIQCQVDSQVTMMFWYRQQPGQSLTLIATANQGSEATYESGFVIDKFPISRPNLTFSTLTVSNMSPEDSSIYLCSGSSGGAQETQYFGPGTRLLVL.

This chain connects TRBV29-1 to TRBJ1-2; D remains ambiguous. The CDR3 spans 12 residues. The germline V gene encodes CDR1 SQVTM and CDR2 ANQGSEA. V was clipped by 5 bases and J by 7 bases, with 14 bases between them. The CDR3 coding sequence is TGCAGCGTTTCGAACGGTCGGCCTGGCTACACCTTC. This encodes CSVSNGRPGYTF.

The chain is built from TRBV30 and TRBJ1-2, with D perhaps matching TRBD1 (5 bases). Germline CDR1 and CDR2: GTSNPN and SVGIG (reference sequence). Trimming took 1 base from V and 4 from J, leaving 16 bases between them. The CDR3 extends over 15 amino acids. The CDR3 nucleotides are TGTGCCTGGAGTGAGGGGCCCGGCTTGGGCTATGGCTACACCTTC. It codes for CAWSEGPGLGYGYTF.

The V call is TRBV4-1, the J call TRBJ2-3; D is unresolved. Deletions cut 0 bases from V and 10 bases from J, with 8 bases between. CDR3 length equals 12 residues. Per the germline V gene, CDR1 is MGHRA and CDR2 is YSYEKL. CDR3 coding DNA: TGCGCCAGCAGCCAAGATAACCCACCGCAGTATTTT. Protein: CASSQDNPPQYF.

This clone was found a few times. This chain joins TRBV15 and TRBJ2-1, with TRBD2 identical over 10 bases. The J segment lost 9 bases and the V segment lost 0 bases, leaving 5 bases of the junction unmatched. The CDR3 has 15 amino acids. The germline CDR1 and CDR2 sequences are LNHNV and YYDKDF (reference sequence). CDR3 region: CATSREGLAGAEQFF. In DNA, the CDR3 is TGTGCCACCAGCAGAGAGGGCCTAGCGGGGGCTGAGCAGTTCTTC.

This chain connects TRBV6-5 to TRBJ2-2; 7 bases are a match to TRBD1. V shed 4 bases and J 1 base; nucleotides not matched to a gene: 0. The germline gives CDR1 MNHEY, CDR2 SVGAGI. This CDR3 has 14 amino acids. The CDR3 region has the DNA TGTGCCAGCAGTTGGACAGGGAACACCGGGGAGCTGTTTTTT. This translates into CASSWTGNTGELFF.

This chain connects TRBV30 to TRBJ1-6; TRBD1 matches at 7 bases. CDR1 GTSNPN and CDR2 SVGIG come from the germline V gene (reference sequence). CDR3 length equals 15 residues. V was clipped by 2 bases and J by 0 bases; unmatched bases: 1. The CDR3 region has the DNA TGTGCCTGGAGTAGGACAGGCTCCTATAATTCACCCCTCCACTTT. The encoded protein is CAWSRTGSYNSPLHF.

The rearrangement uses TRBV2 and TRBJ2-3; tentative D call: TRBD1 (6 bases). Looked up from germline, CDR1 is SNHLY and CDR2 is FYNNEI. The CDR3 covers 12 residues. V lost 9 bases and J 4 bases, leaving 11 bases between the germline ends. DNA for the CDR3: TGTGCCAGTCACAGGGCACCAGATACGCAGTATTTT. Encoded protein: CASHRAPDTQYF.

This clone was picked up one time. This sequence joins TRBV6-9 and TRBJ1-5; D remains unclear. V shed 6 bases and J shed 2 bases, with 17 bases lying between them. Germline CDR1 MNHGY, CDR2 SVAAGI. The CDR3 has 16 amino acids. The CDR3 DNA sequence: TGTGCCAGCAGCCACGACGGCTTCCCCCGCAATCAGCCCCAGCATTTT. Its translation is CASSHDGFPRNQPQHF.

The J gene is TRBJ2-3, the V gene TRBV30, with D perhaps TRBD1 (6 bases). CDR3 length: 12 amino acids. Trimming pared 5 bases from V and 7 bases from J, leaving 13 bases between. Germline V gives CDR1 GTSNPN, CDR2 SVGIG (reference sequence). The CDR3 sequence: CAWATGIHTQYF. CDR3 DNA sequence: TGTGCCTGGGCTACAGGGATTCATACGCAGTATTTT.

Ten or more counts support this clone. The chain carries TRBV2 and TRBJ2-3; D tentatively reads TRBD1 or TRBD2 (5 bases each). Trimming cost V 2 bases and J 7 bases, with 10 bases left between them. Germline CDR1 and CDR2: SNHLY and FYNNEI. The length of the CDR3 is 13 residues. CDR3 region: CASSELGRNTQYF. The CDR3 DNA is TGTGCCAGCAGTGAATTGGGACGGAATACGCAGTATTTT.

This clone was observed a handful of times. The chain is built from TRBV18 and TRBJ2-3, with D hard to call. Germline CDR1 is KGHSH and CDR2 is LQKENI. V dropped 3 bases and J dropped 3 bases, with 7 bases sitting between them. The CDR3 extends over 13 amino acids. The CDR3 coding sequence is TGTGCCAGCTCACCTACAGCAACAGATACGCAGTATTTT. Translation gives CASSPTATDTQYF.

J is TRBJ2-3 and V is TRBV19; the D is unclear. CDR3 size: 13 residues. Germline V gene sequence: CDR1 LNHDA, CDR2 SQIVND (reference sequence). V shed 6 bases and J shed 3 bases, with 10 bases lying between them. CDR3 DNA sequence: TGTGCCAGTAGCCTGACGAGGACAGATACGCAGTATTTT. This translates into CASSLTRTDTQYF.

The table lists this clone with a count of one. The V gene is TRBV5-1, the J gene TRBJ2-5; 8 positions match TRBD2. The CDR3 length is 15 residues. Germline trimming cut 2 bases from V and 2 bases from J; bases unmatched to any gene: 5. The V gene's germline CDR1 is SGHRS and CDR2 YFSETQ. In DNA form, the CDR3 reads TGCGCCAGCAGCTTTTTGGCGGGGGGTCAAGAGACCCAGTACTTC. Its translation: CASSFLAGGQETQYF.

This clone was counted between two and nine times. This sample also contains other DNA sequences that code for the same CDR3. This sequence joins TRBV6-6 and TRBJ1-3, with D hard to call. Germline lookup yields CDR1 MNHNY and CDR2 SVGAGI (reference sequence). V was clipped by 2 bases and J by 4 bases, with 9 bases between them. The CDR3 is 14 amino acids. The CDR3 DNA reads TGTGCCAGCAGTTACGGGCGTTCGGGAAACACCATATATTTT. Translating gives CASSYGRSGNTIYF.

This clone showed up just a few times. The chain joins TRBV29-1 to TRBJ2-1; D is perhaps TRBD2 (5 bases). The germline V gene has CDR1 SQVTM and CDR2 ANQGSEA. The CDR3 covers 13 residues. V shed 4 bases and J shed 4 bases, with 11 bases lying between them. For the CDR3, the DNA is TGCAGCGTTGCCCCCCGGGGATACAATGAGCAGTTCTTC. Its translation: CSVAPRGYNEQFF.

This clone appeared a few times. Other DNA variants within this sample encode the same CDR3. The CDR3 sequence is CASSEAEVSNQPQHF. CDR3 coding DNA: TGTGCCAGCAGTGAAGCGGAGGTTAGCAATCAGCCCCAGCATTTT. V gene TRBV2 combines with J gene TRBJ1-5, with D uncertain. Trimming removed 0 bases from V and 0 bases from J, with 6 bases in between. Germline lookup yields CDR1 SNHLY and CDR2 FYNNEI. The CDR3 spans 15 residues.

This sequence joins TRBV25-1 and TRBJ1-1; a weak D match, TRBD1 (6 bases). The CDR3 consists of 14 residues. CDR1 and CDR2 (germline): MGHDK, SYGVNS. V lost 4 bases and J 8 bases, leaving 17 bases between the germline ends. The CDR3 protein is CASSGAGGRAEAFF. The CDR3 DNA reads TGTGCCAGCAGTGGCGCGGGGGGCAGGGCCGAAGCTTTCTTT.

The V gene is TRBV5-6, the J gene TRBJ1-4; perhaps TRBD1 as D (6 bases). The V gene lost 0 bases and the J gene lost 6 bases, with 9 bases spanning the gap. The germline V gene encodes CDR1 SGHDT and CDR2 YYEEEE. The CDR3 covers 14 residues. CDR3 nucleotides: TGTGCCAGCAGCTTGGTACAGGGCGATGAAAAACTGTTTTTT. It specifies CASSLVQGDEKLFF.

This clone was seen a few times. The chain employs TRBV2 and TRBJ1-5; no clear D gene. V lost 0 bases and J lost 6, with 6 bases in between. The CDR3 runs to 13 residues. CDR1 and CDR2 from the germline V gene are SNHLY and FYNNEI. The CDR3 DNA sequence: TGTGCCAGCAGTGAAGCTAGGTTTCAGCCCCAGCATTTT. It specifies CASSEARFQPQHF.

This clone is a singleton in its sample. The J gene is TRBJ2-5, the V gene TRBV6-5; 7 bases agree with TRBD1. V gave up 4 bases and J gave up 2 bases; unmatched junction bases: 1. Per germline, CDR1 MNHEY and CDR2 SVGAGI. The CDR3 has 13 amino acids. The CDR3 bases are TGTGCCAGCAGTTGGACAGGTCAAGAGACCCAGTACTTC. It specifies CASSWTGQETQYF.

The chain couples TRBV15 to TRBJ1-2, with D unclear. Trimming removed 1 base at V and 6 bases at J, with 3 bases between. The length of the CDR3 is 11 residues. Germline V CDR1 and CDR2: LNHNV, YYDKDF (reference sequence). For the CDR3, the DNA is TGTGCCACCAGCAGAGGAAATGGCTACACCTTC. It specifies CATSRGNGYTF.

The CDR3 nucleotides are TGTGCCAGCAGCCTTACCTCAACCAGGGGCACAGATACGCAGTATTTT. It is translated as CASSLTSTRGTDTQYF. V usage is TRBV4-2 and J usage is TRBJ2-3; perhaps TRBD1 as D (5 bases). V shed 4 bases and J shed 1 base, with 15 bases lying between them. CDR1 is LGHNA and CDR2 is YNFKEQ in the germline V gene. The CDR3 has 16 residues.